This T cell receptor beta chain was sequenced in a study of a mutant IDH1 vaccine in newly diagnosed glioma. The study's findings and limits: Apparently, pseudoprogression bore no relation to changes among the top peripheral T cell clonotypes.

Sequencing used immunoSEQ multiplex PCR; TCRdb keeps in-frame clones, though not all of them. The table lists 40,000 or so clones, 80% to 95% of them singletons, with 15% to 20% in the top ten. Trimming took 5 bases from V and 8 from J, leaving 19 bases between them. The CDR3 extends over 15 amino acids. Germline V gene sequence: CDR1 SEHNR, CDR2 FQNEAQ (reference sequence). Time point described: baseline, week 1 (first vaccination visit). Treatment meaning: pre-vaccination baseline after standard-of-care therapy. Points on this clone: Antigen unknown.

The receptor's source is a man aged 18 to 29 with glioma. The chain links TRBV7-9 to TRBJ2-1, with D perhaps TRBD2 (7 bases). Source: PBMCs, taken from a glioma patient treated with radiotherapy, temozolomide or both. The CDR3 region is CASSLRLGAGDEQFF. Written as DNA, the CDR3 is TGTGCCAGCAGCCTTCGGCTGGGGGCGGGGGATGAGCAGTTCTTC.